What follows are 20 T cell receptor beta chains derived from one specimen sequenced in a study of CD8+CD57+ T cells in acquired aplastic anemia. Genomic DNA templated the TCR beta VDJ and CDR3 profiling. TCRdb analysed the reads with MiXCR anew, one entry per CDR3 protein. The sample holds some 150,000 distinct CDR3 sequences, 40% to 45% seen once. Source material: sorted CD4+, CD8+, or CD8+CD57+ T cells (not recorded which) from PBMCs. All receptors derive from a human donor in good health, serving as a control.

V and J are TRBV3-1 and TRBJ2-5, with 7 bases that match TRBD2. Trimming took 3 bases from V and 5 from J; bases not matched to a gene: 9. CDR3 size: 15 residues. CDR1 is LGHDT, CDR2 YNNKEL, per germline (reference sequence). The CDR3 nucleotides read TGTGCCAGCAGCCATAAGTGGGAGGGGTTGGAGACCCAGTACTTC. This gives the protein CASSHKWEGLETQYF.

The genes are TRBV2 and TRBJ2-5, with 9 bases fitting TRBD1. V lost 6 bases, J lost 12 bases, and 2 bases stayed unmatched. CDR3 length equals 10 residues. Germline CDR1 SNHLY, CDR2 FYNNEI. CDR3 sequence: CASRWDREYF. The CDR3 DNA is TGTGCCAGCAGATGGGACAGGGAGTACTTC.

V usage is TRBV19 and J usage is TRBJ2-5; 11 nucleotides agree with TRBD2. CDR1 is LNHDA, CDR2 SQIVND, per germline (reference sequence). CDR3 length: 19 amino acids. J lost 2 bases, V lost 5 bases, and 16 bases had no gene match. The CDR3 here is CASSPAGPGTSGVQETQYF. Here the CDR3 DNA reads TGTGCCAGTAGTCCCGCGGGCCCAGGGACTAGCGGCGTTCAAGAGACCCAGTACTTC.

At least ten counts were recorded for this clonotype. This rearrangement joins TRBV10-1 to TRBJ2-2; 12 bases fit TRBD2. V shed 6 bases, J shed 4 bases, and the junction held 6 bases outside the gene matches. Germline V gives CDR1 WNHNN, CDR2 SYGVQD (reference sequence). The CDR3 loop spans 16 amino acids. The CDR3 region has the DNA TGCGCCAGCAGGTCGACTAGCGGGAGCGGCACCGGGGAGCTGTTTTTT. It translates to CASRSTSGSGTGELFF.

Comment on this clonotype: Lacking the conserved final phenylalanine or tryptophan, this CDR3 likely reflects a read error. J is TRBJ2-7 and V is TRBV7-9, with 12 nucleotides matching TRBD2. Per germline, CDR1 SEHNR and CDR2 FQNEAQ (reference sequence). Trimming took 5 bases from V and 3 from J; bases not matched to a gene: 5. The CDR3 sequence is 15 residues long. Written as DNA, the CDR3 is TGTGCCAGCAGCCACGTGGGACTAGCGGGCTACGAGCAGTACCTC. This encodes CASSHVGLAGYEQYL.

The chain combines TRBV19 with TRBJ1-1; possible D gene TRBD1, 6 bases. This CDR3 contains 18 residues. Trimming took off 4 bases at V and 1 base at J, with 22 bases between the two ends. Germline assignment: CDR1 LNHDA and CDR2 SQIVND (reference sequence). CDR3 region: CASSRIGGLLESNTEAFF. The CDR3 DNA sequence: TGTGCCAGTAGTAGGATAGGGGGGCTTCTCGAATCGAACACTGAAGCTTTCTTT.

This clonotype was observed at least ten times. This chain joins TRBV11-3 and TRBJ1-2; 8 bases fit TRBD1. V dropped 5 bases and J dropped 0; count of bases not matched to a gene: 5. CDR3 size: 15 residues. Germline values: CDR1 SGHNT, CDR2 YENEEA. The CDR3: CASSTDRGANYGYTF. CDR3 nucleotide sequence: TGTGCCAGCAGCACAGACAGGGGTGCTAACTATGGCTACACCTTC. Full variable domain (remainder filled in from reference TRBV11-3 and TRBJ1-2): EAGVVQSPRYKIIEKKQPVAFWCNPISGHNTLYWYLQNLGQGPELLIRYENEEAVDDSQLPKDRFSAERLKGVDSTLKIQPAELGDSAVYLCASSTDRGANYGYTFGSGTRLTVV.

This clonotype was recorded many times. The chain has TRBV5-1 and TRBJ1-1; 7 bases map to TRBD1. Looked up from germline, CDR1 is SGHRS and CDR2 is YFSETQ. The V gene end was trimmed by 4 bases and the J gene end by 1 base; junction bases not matched to a gene: 7. The CDR3 has 15 residues. CDR3: CASSTRQGANTEAFF. The CDR3, as DNA: TGCGCCAGCAGCACACGACAGGGTGCGAACACTGAAGCTTTCTTT.

The rearrangement links TRBV10-3 to TRBJ1-1; no clear D gene. The CDR3 extends over 12 amino acids. Trimming took 3 bases from V and 6 from J, leaving 8 bases between them. CDR1 is ENHRY and CDR2 is SYGVKD in the germline V gene. DNA for the CDR3: TGTGCCATCAGTGACACAGTCGCTGAAGCTTTCTTT. Protein: CAISDTVAEAFF.

This clonotype was recorded many times. J is TRBJ1-5 and V is TRBV6-1; 10 bases line up with TRBD1. The CDR3 loop spans 18 amino acids. V dropped 4 bases and J dropped 2; count of bases not matched to a gene: 11. From germline, CDR1 is MNHNS and CDR2 SASEGT. Here the CDR3 reads CASSGTGTGVVGNQPQHF. The CDR3 DNA sequence: TGTGCCAGCAGTGGGACCGGGACAGGGGTGGTTGGCAATCAGCCCCAGCATTTT.

The chain is built from TRBV9 and TRBJ2-7; D is perhaps TRBD2 (5 bases). The CDR3 sequence is 15 residues long. The V end lost 0 bases, the J end lost 3 bases, and 13 bases lay between the germline ends. The germline gives CDR1 SGDLS, CDR2 YYNGEE. The CDR3 region is CASSVESAEGYEQYF. DNA of the CDR3: TGTGCCAGCAGCGTAGAATCGGCAGAGGGCTACGAGCAGTACTTC.

This clonotype was observed many times. The rearrangement links TRBV24-1 to TRBJ2-2; 8 bases agree with TRBD1. The CDR3 loop spans 15 amino acids. V dropped 1 base and J dropped 5; count of bases not matched to a gene: 2. Germline V gives CDR1 KGHDR, CDR2 SFDVKD. CDR3 protein: CATSDFTGGTGELFF. The CDR3 DNA reads TGTGCCACCAGTGATTTTACAGGGGGGACCGGGGAGCTGTTTTTT.

The chain combines TRBV11-2 with TRBJ1-2; D gene ambiguous. The V gene's germline CDR1 is SGHAT and CDR2 FQNNGV. V lost 0 bases and J 0 bases, leaving 8 bases between the germline ends. The CDR3 has 15 residues. The CDR3 loop reads CASSLEAATNYGYTF. The DNA for the CDR3 is TGTGCCAGCAGCTTAGAGGCAGCTACTAACTATGGCTACACCTTC. Using reference TRBV11-2 and TRBJ1-2 for the parts outside the CDR3, the full variable domain is EAGVAQSPRYKIIEKRQSVAFWCNPISGHATLYWYQQILGQGPKLLIQFQNNGVVDDSQLPKDRFSAERLKGVDSTLKIQPAKLEDSAVYLCASSLEAATNYGYTFGSGTRLTVV.

This clonotype was seen at least ten times. The chain links TRBV11-3 to TRBJ2-3; unclear D gene. This CDR3 region has 13 residues. Germline CDR1 reads SGHNT; CDR2 reads YENEEA. With 1 base removed from V and 8 bases from J, the gap between germline ends came to 10 bases. The CDR3 region is CASSLGGSTTQYF. The CDR3 DNA sequence: TGTGCCAGCAGCTTAGGTGGAAGCACTACGCAGTATTTT.

Details on this clonotype: A much larger clone lies one base from this, so it may be a read error. The chain combines TRBV10-3 with TRBJ1-5; D remains unclear. CDR3 length equals 16 residues. The V gene lost 5 bases and the J gene lost 3 bases, with 17 bases spanning the gap. The germline V gene encodes CDR1 ENHRY and CDR2 SYGVKD. CDR3 DNA sequence: TGTGCCATCAGTACCTACAGAAGCCGGGTCAATCAGCCCCAGCATTTT. It translates to CAISTYRSRVNQPQHF.

This sequence joins TRBV6-2 or TRBV6-3 and TRBJ1-2, with a possible D match to TRBD1 (5 bases). Germline V gene sequence: CDR1 MNHEY, CDR2 SVGEGT. The CDR3 has 15 residues. V shed 2 bases and J shed 0 bases, with 10 bases lying between them. CDR3 residues: CASSYGDFANYGYTF. CDR3 bases: TGTGCCAGCAGTTACGGGGACTTTGCTAACTATGGCTACACCTTC.

Ten or more counts support this clonotype. CDR3 sequence: CSVEDRREKLFF. Here the CDR3 DNA reads TGCAGCGTTGAAGATCGGAGGGAAAAACTGTTTTTT. The chain is built from TRBV29-1 and TRBJ1-4; D gene uncertain. Between the trimmed V and J ends, which lost 0 bases and 8 bases, there was a span of 7 bases. Germline lookup yields CDR1 SQVTM and CDR2 ANQGSEA. The CDR3 spans 12 residues.

This clonotype was recorded many times. The V and J genes are TRBV3-1 and TRBJ1-1; D ambiguous. Trimming removed 1 base from V and 2 bases from J, with 5 bases in between. CDR1 is LGHDT, CDR2 YNNKEL, per germline (reference sequence). CDR3 length: 13 residues. CDR3: CASSQGHNTEAFF. In nucleotides, the CDR3 is TGTGCCAGCAGCCAAGGTCACAACACTGAAGCTTTCTTT.

The chain uses TRBV4-1 and TRBJ1-2; D is ambiguous. The CDR3 length is 12 residues. From germline, CDR1 is MGHRA and CDR2 YSYEKL. The ends were cut back, 4 bases at V and 8 bases at J, with 11 bases in the middle. The CDR3 sequence is CASSPGRGGYTF. The DNA of the CDR3 is TGCGCCAGCAGCCCGGGCCGGGGAGGCTACACCTTC.

This clonotype was counted ten times or more. CDR3 coding DNA: TGTGCCTGGAAACAAGGGTTGGATCAGCCCCAGCATTTT. Amino acid sequence: CAWKQGLDQPQHF. The chain links TRBV30 to TRBJ1-5; D is unclear. The germline V and J ends were trimmed by 4 bases and 5 bases, with 12 bases remaining between them. The CDR3 covers 13 residues. Germline CDR1 is GTSNPN and CDR2 is SVGIG (reference sequence).